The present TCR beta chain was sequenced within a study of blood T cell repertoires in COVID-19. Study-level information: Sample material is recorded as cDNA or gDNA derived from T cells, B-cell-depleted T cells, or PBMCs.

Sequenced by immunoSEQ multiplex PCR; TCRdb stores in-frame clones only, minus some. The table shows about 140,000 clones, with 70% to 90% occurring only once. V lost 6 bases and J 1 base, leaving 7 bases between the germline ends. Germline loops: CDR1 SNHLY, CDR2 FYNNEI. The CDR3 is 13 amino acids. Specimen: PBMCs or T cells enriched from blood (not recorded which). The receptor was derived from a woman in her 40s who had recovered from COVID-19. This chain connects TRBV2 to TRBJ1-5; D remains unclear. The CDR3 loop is CASSRISNQPQHF. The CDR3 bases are TGTGCCAGCAGCAGAATAAGCAATCAGCCCCAGCATTTT.